This T cell receptor (beta chain) was observed in a study of T cells in women clearing cervical HPV infection. Study information: Blood came at first lesion visit for cases, post-clearance for controls. Findings and limits, study-wide: CIN3+ cases had significantly higher TCR repertoire richness than controls, but evenness did not differ. Unknown T-cell numbers per sample may underlie the richness differences.

The germline V gene has CDR1 GTSNPN and CDR2 SVGIG (reference sequence). CDR3 length: 14 amino acids. TCRdb keeps only in-frame clones here, not all; method: immunoSEQ multiplex PCR. Recorded here are over 15,000 clones; the top ten clones represent roughly a sixth. Of note for this clone: Its cognate antigen is unknown. The CDR3 extends 3 residues past the end of the read, so its final part is completed from the germline J gene.

Sequencing was done on a sample of blood buffy coat. The TCR was taken from a woman between 18 and 70 years old with a cervical HPV16 infection that either progressed to CIN3+ or cleared (not recorded which). The chain couples TRBV30 to TRBJ1-2, with D unresolved. CDR3: CAWSPQASSYDYTF. The sequenced part of the CDR3 DNA is TGTGCCTGGAGTCCCCAGGCGAGCTCCTACGAC.